A single sample gave rise to the 24 T cell receptor beta chains below, sequenced in a study of blood T cells in healthy people across ages. It was with a sample-barcoded 5' primer and a J-beta primer mix that a second PCR of roughly 7 to 11 cycles was run. MiXCR, run by TCRdb on the 5' RACE reads, gives a single entry per CDR3 protein. The table shows some 1.5 million distinct CDR3 sequences, with approximately 30% occurring only once. What was sequenced was blood. The receptors come from a woman in her 30s in good health.

As regards this clonotype: It may be a read error: a sequence one base away is much more abundant. This chain joins TRBV27 and TRBJ2-7; 7 bases align to TRBD2. The CDR3 has 14 amino acids. Germline trimming cut 0 bases from V and 9 bases from J; bases unmatched to any gene: 8. Looked up from germline, CDR1 is MNHEY and CDR2 is SMNVEV (reference sequence). The DNA of the CDR3 is TGTGCCAGCAGTTTATCTGCGGGGGTCGATTTGCAGTACTTC. Translation: CASSLSAGVDLQYF.

There are a few counts of this clonotype. The CDR3: CASSQDLKGTDTQYF. CDR3 nucleotide sequence: TGTGCCAGCAGCCAAGATTTGAAGGGCACAGATACGCAGTATTTT. This rearrangement joins TRBV4-2 to TRBJ2-3; D unclear. Germline CDR1 LGHNA, CDR2 YNFKEQ. The CDR3 runs to 15 residues. The germline V and J ends were trimmed by 0 bases and 1 base, with 8 bases remaining between them.

The chain is built from TRBV7-3 and TRBJ2-3; D assignment may be TRBD1 or TRBD2 (6 bases each). The ends were cut back, 0 bases at V and 7 bases at J, with 20 bases in the middle. Germline V CDR1 and CDR2: SGHTA, FQGTGA. The CDR3 runs 17 residues. The CDR3 sequence: CASSLTQGRGLSYTQYF. The DNA of the CDR3 is TGTGCCAGCAGCTTAACACAGGGCCGGGGGCTCTCCTATACGCAGTATTTT.

About this clonotype itself: At one end the junction does not follow the germline gene, possibly because of a read error. The genes are TRBV28 and TRBJ2-4; TRBD1 aligns across 11 bases. Germline V gene sequence: CDR1 MDHEN, CDR2 SYDVKM. This CDR3 contains 18 residues. CDR3 DNA: TGTGCCAGCAGTTTAGGGACAGGGGGTATATCGGCCAAAAGCATTCAGTACTTT. Its protein is CASSLGTGGISAKSIQYF.

Concerning this clonotype: The conserved phenylalanine or tryptophan normally closing the CDR3 is absent here, so this likely arose from a read error. The rearrangement uses TRBV20-1 and TRBJ2-3; possible D gene TRBD1, 6 bases. CDR1 and CDR2 (germline): DFQATT, SNEGSKA (reference sequence). The CDR3 consists of 15 residues. CDR3 bases: TGTAGTGCTAGAGAGGGACACGATGATCCAGATACGCAGTATTCT. This encodes CSAREGHDDPDTQYS.

V and J are TRBV30 and TRBJ1-1; D might be TRBD1 (5 bases). CDR3 length: 12 amino acids. CDR1 and CDR2 (germline): GTSNPN, SVGIG (reference sequence). Trimming removed 3 bases at V and 4 bases at J, with 9 bases between. The CDR3 is CAWRAQGTEAFF. The CDR3 bases are TGTGCCTGGAGGGCTCAGGGCACTGAAGCTTTCTTT.

The chain uses TRBV12-3 or TRBV12-4 and TRBJ1-1; perhaps TRBD1 as D (5 bases). Trimming stripped 2 bases from V and 6 bases from J, with 13 bases between. This CDR3 is 14 amino acids long. The CDR3 reads CASSLPAGKPEAFF. Here the CDR3 DNA reads TGTGCCAGCAGTTTACCGGCAGGGAAGCCTGAAGCTTTCTTT.

The chain links TRBV15 to TRBJ2-7; D possibly corresponds to TRBD1 (5 bases). Between the trimmed V and J ends, which lost 0 bases and 2 bases, there was a span of 11 bases. Germline values: CDR1 LNHNV, CDR2 YYDKDF (reference sequence). The CDR3 extends over 15 amino acids. CDR3 nucleotide sequence: TGTGCCACCAGCAGAGATGCGATGACAGCCTACGAGCAGTACTTC. Translating it yields CATSRDAMTAYEQYF. The full variable domain, in which reference TRBV15 and TRBJ2-7 provide the parts outside the CDR3, is DAMVIQNPRYQVTQFGKPVTLSCSQTLNHNVMYWYQQKSSQAPKLLFHYYDKDFNNEADTPDNFQSRRPNTSFCFLDIRSPGLGDTAMYLCATSRDAMTAYEQYFGPGTRLTVT.

There are a few counts of this clonotype. The chain uses TRBV11-2 and TRBJ1-5, with D unclear. The CDR3 sequence is 15 residues long. Trimming cost V 0 bases and J 1 base, with 7 bases left between them. In germline, CDR1 is SGHAT, CDR2 FQNNGV. The CDR3 DNA reads TGTGCCAGCAGCTTAGATGCGGCGAGCAATCAGCCCCAGCATTTT. The encoded protein is CASSLDAASNQPQHF.

Comments on this clonotype: A much larger clone lies one base from this, so it may be a read error. The chain combines TRBV6-5 with TRBJ2-7; D is possibly TRBD2 (5 bases). Germline-derived CDR1 and CDR2 are MNHEY and SVGAGI. CDR3 length equals 11 residues. The CDR3 bases are TGTGCCAGCAGTTACGGGAGCGAGCGGTACTTC. Translated: CASSYGSERYF.

This clonotype was recorded at least ten times. The chain carries TRBV11-2 and TRBJ1-2, with TRBD1 identical over 10 bases. The CDR3 is 13 amino acids. V trimming: 5 bases; J trimming: 7 bases; junction bases outside the gene matches: 4. Germline V gives CDR1 SGHAT, CDR2 FQNNGV. CDR3 protein: CASSATGGLGYTF. CDR3 DNA sequence: TGTGCCAGCAGCGCGACAGGGGGCCTTGGCTACACCTTC.

This clonotype was seen at least ten times. The rearrangement uses TRBV12-3 or TRBV12-4 and TRBJ1-6, with 7 bases matching TRBD1. The CDR3 is 15 amino acids. V dropped 6 bases and J dropped 0; count of bases not matched to a gene: 2. The CDR3 loop is CASRGQSSYNSPLHF. The CDR3 DNA reads TGTGCCAGCAGGGGACAGAGCTCCTATAATTCACCCCTCCACTTT.

Concerning this clonotype itself: One end of the junction fails to match germline, which may point to a read error. The V and J genes are TRBV9 and TRBJ2-3; 10 nucleotides agree with TRBD2. The CDR3 loop spans 18 amino acids. Germline lookup yields CDR1 SGDLS and CDR2 YYNGEE. CDR3 residues: CASSVVASGGTSTDAQYF. CDR3 in DNA: TGTGCCAGCAGCGTAGTAGCTAGCGGGGGAACTAGCACAGATGCGCAGTATTTT.

In regard to this clonotype: Germline is not matched at one junction end, which may reflect a read error. CDR3 loop: CASSHPGPGYSSYNGQFF. Here the CDR3 DNA reads TGCGCCAGCAGCCACCCCGGGCCGGGATACAGCTCCTACAATGGGCAGTTCTTC. The V and J genes are TRBV4-3 and TRBJ2-1; possibly TRBD2 for D (5 bases). The CDR3 consists of 18 residues. Germline V lookup: CDR1 LGHNA, CDR2 YSLEER.

Regarding this clonotype: A read error may account for a junction end that differs from germline. The chain carries TRBV12-3 or TRBV12-4 and TRBJ1-5, with D uncertain. The CDR3 sequence is 14 residues long. CDR3 nucleotides: TGTGCCAGCAGCTTAGCATATAGCAATCAGCCCCAGCATTTT. Residues: CASSLAYSNQPQHF.

The sample holds a few counts of this clonotype. The chain employs TRBV5-1 and TRBJ2-3; D remains ambiguous. V was clipped by 6 bases and J by 0 bases, with 14 bases between them. Germline CDR1 is SGHRS and CDR2 is YFSETQ. The CDR3 totals 15 residues. As DNA, the CDR3 is TGCGCCAGCACCCGGCAGGCTACTAGCACAGATACGCAGTATTTT. As protein: CASTRQATSTDTQYF.

This clonotype has a count of ten or more. The J gene is TRBJ2-1, the V gene TRBV5-1; 8 bases map to TRBD1. Germline loops: CDR1 SGHRS, CDR2 YFSETQ. The CDR3 consists of 15 residues. Trimming took 0 bases from V and 6 from J; bases not matched to a gene: 5. The CDR3 DNA follows: TGCGCCAGCAGCTTGGCCTTGGACAGGGTCAATGAGCAGTTCTTC. Its translation: CASSLALDRVNEQFF. The whole variable domain, filled in from reference TRBV5-1 and TRBJ2-1, reads KAGVTQTPRYLIKTRGQQVTLSCSPISGHRSVSWYQQTPGQGLQFLFEYFSETQRNKGNFPGRFSGRQFSNSRSEMNVSTLELGDSALYLCASSLALDRVNEQFFGPGTRLTVL.

This clonotype was picked up a small number of times. The chain links TRBV2 to TRBJ2-1, with no clear D. The length of the CDR3 is 14 residues. V dropped 7 bases and J dropped 0 bases, with 10 bases sitting between them. Germline values: CDR1 SNHLY, CDR2 FYNNEI. The CDR3 is CASKAVSSYNEQFF. DNA for the CDR3: TGTGCCAGCAAGGCAGTTAGCTCCTACAATGAGCAGTTCTTC.

This clonotype was seen only once. A read error may be the cause here, since a much bigger clone is one base away. V is TRBV5-1 and J is TRBJ2-1; D is perhaps TRBD1 (5 bases). This CDR3 has 19 residues. CDR1 and CDR2 from the germline V gene are SGHRS and YFSETQ. CDR3 DNA: TGCGCCAACAGCTTGGTCGTGCTCGGCAGGGTGAGCTCCTACAATGAGCAGTTCTTC. Protein product: CANSLVVLGRVSSYNEQFF.

The rearrangement uses TRBV20-1 and TRBJ1-1; TRBD1 matches at 7 bases. V gave up 0 bases and J gave up 4 bases; unmatched junction bases: 5. The CDR3 runs to 14 residues. Germline loops: CDR1 DFQATT, CDR2 SNEGSKA (reference sequence). The CDR3 DNA sequence: TGCAGTGCTAGAGATGTAGGGGGCCGCACTGAAGCTTTCTTT. Its protein is CSARDVGGRTEAFF.

CDR3 nucleotide sequence: TGTGCCAGCAGCCCTACCATACGAACGGCTTTCTTT. Protein sequence: CASSPTIRTAFF. V and J are TRBV12-3 or TRBV12-4 and TRBJ1-1; D gene uncertain. The V and J ends lost 6 bases and 11 bases respectively, with 16 bases between them. The CDR3 spans 12 residues.

V is TRBV7-2 and J is TRBJ2-7; D is undetermined. The CDR3 runs to 16 residues. Trimming pared 1 base from V and 4 bases from J, leaving 17 bases between. CDR1 and CDR2 (germline): SGHTA, FQGNSA. The CDR3 spells CASSLEGYGAWYEQYF. CDR3 in DNA: TGTGCCAGCAGCTTAGAAGGATACGGAGCGTGGTACGAGCAGTACTTC.

This clonotype has at least ten counts. V usage is TRBV5-1 and J usage is TRBJ2-5; tentatively, D is TRBD1 (6 bases). CDR3 length: 15 residues. Trimming removed 4 bases at V and 5 bases at J, with 18 bases between. CDR1 is SGHRS and CDR2 is YFSETQ in the germline V gene. CDR3 sequence: CASSLIPGQGETQYF. In nucleotides, the CDR3 is TGCGCCAGCAGCCTTATTCCGGGACAAGGGGAGACCCAGTACTTC.

The rearrangement joins TRBV20-1 to TRBJ2-1; TRBD2 might be the D (6 bases). This CDR3 has 14 residues. Trimming cost V 3 bases and J 0 bases, with 9 bases left between them. The germline V gene has CDR1 DFQATT and CDR2 SNEGSKA (reference sequence). This CDR3 is CSARRDSSYNEQFF. The CDR3 bases are TGCAGTGCTAGGCGGGATAGCTCCTACAATGAGCAGTTCTTC.